The source of this T cell receptor beta chain is a study of T cell clonotyping in hematopoietic cell transplantation. With 5 bases clipped from V and 7 bases from J, the junction kept 9 bases outside the gene matches. CDR3 size: 15 residues. The germline V gene encodes CDR1 SGHTA and CDR2 FQGTGA. Study-level findings and limits: Without cell sorting, CD4 versus CD8 contributions remain unresolved. At the given depth, recipient repertoires were over 97% de novo clonotypes. After transplant, recipient diversity fell while pathologically expanded clonotypes grew through day 180. Graft donor and pretransplant recipient Inverse Simpson Index values predicted broader posttransplant TCR diversity.

Assay: immunoSEQ multiplex PCR; the TCRdb copy retains only in-frame clones and omits some. In the table there are around 16,000 clones, approximately 57% of which are singletons. Comments on this clone: No antigen is known for it.

The sample here was PBMCs, taken 30 days after allogeneic stem cell transplant. The V call is TRBV7-3, the J call TRBJ2-4, with TRBD2 identical over 9 bases. The receptor was derived from a male patient aged 45-60 years who had an allogeneic stem cell transplant from an unrelated donor, so T cells may come from the graft donor. Some clones in this sample may be carry-over from other donors' samples. The CDR3: CASSPSAGGANIQYF. As DNA, the CDR3 is TGTGCCAGCAGCCCATCAGCGGGGGGCGCGAACATTCAGTACTTC. Together with reference TRBV7-3 and TRBJ2-4, the CDR3 gives the full variable domain: GAGVSQTPSNKVTEKGKYVELRCDPISGHTALYWYRQSLGQGPEFLIYFQGTGAADDSGLPNDRFFAVRPEGSVSTLKIQRTERGDSAVYLCASSPSAGGANIQYFGAGTRLSVL.